A single sample is the source of the 17 T cell receptor beta chains below, sequenced in a study of tumor and adjacent non-tumor tissue in lung cancer. Three rounds of nested PCR, following a modified ARM-PCR protocol, produced the TCRbeta library. From the multiplex PCR reads, TCRdb called clonotypes with MiXCR, one entry per CDR3 protein. This sample has tens of thousands of distinct CDR3 sequences; just under 60% occur once, and the top ten carry over 20%. The template was RNA from unsorted bulk tissue. The source material was lung tumor tissue. Receptors were obtained from a man in his fifties or sixties with non-small cell lung cancer.

About this clonotype: Since a much larger clone is just one base distant, this may be a read error. Here the CDR3 omits its conserved ending phenylalanine or tryptophan, so a read error is the likely source. This rearrangement joins TRBV28 to TRBJ1-6; D ambiguous. The CDR3 contains 13 residues. V was pared by 4 bases and J by 6 bases, with 7 bases between. CDR1 is MDHEN, CDR2 SYDVKM, per germline. CDR3 loop: CASSWSGNSPLHS. The CDR3 DNA is TGTGCCAGCAGTTGGAGCGGTAATTCACCCCTCCACTCT.

As concerns this clonotype: Mismatch with germline at one junction end may stem from a read error. The chain's CDR3 is CAGSQAGPGADTQHF. CDR3 DNA sequence: TGTGCCGGCAGCCAAGCGGGACCAGGGGCAGATACGCAGCATTTT. This rearrangement joins TRBV4-2 to TRBJ2-3, with D possibly TRBD1 on 6 matching bases. TRBJ1-5 matches the DNA end more closely, so the J call is doubtful. Germline loops: CDR1 LGHNA, CDR2 YNFKEQ. The CDR3 sequence is 15 residues long.

As to this clonotype: Without the conserved terminal phenylalanine or tryptophan, this CDR3 likely stems from a read error. The chain combines TRBV28 with TRBJ2-3, with D possibly being TRBD2 (5 bases). The CDR3 contains 15 residues. Germline V gene lookup returns CDR1 MDHEN and CDR2 SYDVKM. The chain's CDR3 is CASIGRSSSTDTQYY. CDR3 coding DNA: TGTGCCAGCATTGGACGGTCCTCTAGCACGGATACGCAGTATTAT.

There are a few counts of this clonotype. A much larger clone sits a single nucleotide away, making a read error possible. The rearrangement links TRBV6-6 to TRBJ1-1; perhaps TRBD1 as D (6 bases). The CDR3 totals 15 residues. Trimming shortened V by 8 bases and J by 8 bases, and 24 bases separated the two germline ends. Germline-derived CDR1 and CDR2 are MNHNY and SVGAGI (reference sequence). The CDR3 spells CASLLGGTSEREAFF. The DNA of the CDR3 is TGTGCCAGCCTCCTCGGAGGGACATCAGAACGGGAAGCTTTCTTT.

For this clonotype: The junction does not match germline at one end; this may be a read error. The gene calls are TRBV5-5 and TRBJ2-7; TRBD1 might be the D (6 bases). Per germline, CDR1 SGHKS and CDR2 YYEKEE (reference sequence). The CDR3 spans 13 residues. In DNA, the CDR3 is TGTACCGGCAGCGCCCAGGGGTTGGGCGAGCGGTACTTC. This sequence encodes CTGSAQGLGERYF. Based on the CDR3 plus reference TRBV5-5 and TRBJ2-7, the full variable domain is DAGVTQSPTHLIKTRGQQVTLRCSPISGHKSVSWYQQVLGQGPQFIFQYYEKEERGRGNFPDRFSARQFPNYSSELNVNALLLGDSALYLCTGSAQGLGERYFGPGTRLTVT.

Note on this clonotype: A much bigger clone sits one base away, suggesting this may be a read error. The chain is built from TRBV5-4 and TRBJ2-5; no clear D gene. V was cut by 0 bases and J by 2 bases, with 14 bases left in between. Germline CDR1 and CDR2: SGHNT and YYREEE (reference sequence). The CDR3 covers 16 residues. As DNA, the CDR3 is TGTGCCAGCAGCTTGGGTGGGATCTTCCCGCAAGAGACCCAGTACTTC. It specifies CASSLGGIFPQETQYF.

This clonotype occurred many times. Here the CDR3 reads CASSQDQGGLTYNEQFF. CDR3 coding DNA: TGTGCCAGCAGCCAAGATCAGGGGGGCCTAACCTACAATGAGCAGTTCTTC. The V gene is TRBV4-2, the J gene TRBJ2-1; possible D gene TRBD1, 7 bases. The germline gives CDR1 LGHNA, CDR2 YNFKEQ. The CDR3 length is 17 residues. V lost 0 bases and J lost 2, with 14 bases in between.

This clonotype was picked up one time. Being one base from a much bigger clone, this may be a read error. The genes are TRBV5-6 and TRBJ2-7; D is unclear. CDR3 length equals 11 residues. Germline V gene lookup returns CDR1 SGHDT and CDR2 YYEEEE. This CDR3 is CAGSLSYEQYF. In DNA, the CDR3 is TGTGCCGGCAGCTTGTCTTACGAGCAGTACTTC.

For this clonotype: Relative to the germline gene, one junction end is altered; a read error may explain this. The chain has TRBV6-5 and TRBJ2-1, with a possible D match to TRBD1 (6 bases). CDR1 is MNHEY and CDR2 is SVGAGI in the germline V gene. The CDR3 length is 11 residues. The CDR3 region has the DNA TGTGCCAGCAGAACCACAGGGCCTGAGCTCTTC. Its translation is CASRTTGPELF.

The chain is built from TRBV5-1 and TRBJ2-5; D is possibly TRBD1 or TRBD2 (7 bases each). CDR3 length equals 15 residues. CDR1 and CDR2 (germline): SGHRS, YFSETQ. Between the trimmed V and J ends, which lost 1 base and 0 bases, there was a span of 10 bases. The CDR3 DNA reads as TGCGCCAGCAGCTTGTCAGGGGGGGACCAAGAGACCCAGTACTTC. Protein sequence: CASSLSGGDQETQYF.

This clonotype was recorded once. At one of its ends the junction is not consistent with the germline gene, which may arise from a read error. This chain connects TRBV29-1 to TRBJ1-1, with D hard to call. Germline V lookup: CDR1 SQVTM, CDR2 ANQGSEA. CDR3 size: 12 residues. For the CDR3, the DNA is TGCAGCTTTGAGCGGGCGGTGGGTGAAGCTTTCTTT. Protein: CSFERAVGEAFF.

V usage is TRBV11-1 and J usage is TRBJ1-4; a weak D match, TRBD1 (6 bases). The length of the CDR3 is 16 residues. Per the germline V gene, CDR1 is SGHAT and CDR2 is FQDESV (reference sequence). CDR3 loop: CTNSSGQSTTNEKLFF. CDR3 DNA sequence: TGTACCAACAGCTCTGGACAGTCGACAACTAATGAAAAACTGTTTTTT.

A remark on this clonotype: The junction differs from germline at one of its ends, possibly a read error. This sequence joins TRBV6-5 and TRBJ2-7; a weak D match, TRBD2 (6 bases). Germline CDR1 and CDR2: MNHEY and SVGAGI. This CDR3 has 15 residues. The chain's CDR3 is CASNPGTSVRDEQYF. In DNA, the CDR3 is TGTGCCAGCAACCCCGGGACTTCTGTTCGGGACGAGCAGTATTTC.

The V gene is TRBV2, the J gene TRBJ2-7; D call uncertain. In germline, CDR1 is SNHLY, CDR2 FYNNEI. CDR3 size: 12 residues. Between the trimmed V and J ends, which lost 2 bases and 4 bases, there was a span of 6 bases. CDR3 nucleotide sequence: TGTGCCAGCAGTGAATTGGGGTACGAGCAGTACTTC. The encoded protein is CASSELGYEQYF.

CDR3 coding DNA: TGTGCGATAGCGGGAGGATCCTACGAGCAGTACTTC. Its translation: CAIAGGSYEQYF. The gene calls are TRBV28 and TRBJ2-7, with 10 bases identical to TRBD2. Germline lookup yields CDR1 MDHEN and CDR2 SYDVKM. This CDR3 has 12 residues. Full variable domain (remainder filled in from reference TRBV28 and TRBJ2-7): DVKVTQSSRYLVKRTGEKVFLECVQDMDHENMFWYRQDPGLGLRLIYFSYDVKMKEKGDIPEGYSVSREKKERFSLILESASTNQTSMYLCAIAGGSYEQYFGPGTRLTVT.

Worth noting for this clonotype: Sequence at one end of the junction differs from germline and may be a read error. This chain connects TRBV5-5 to TRBJ2-6; D call uncertain. From germline, CDR1 is SGHKS and CDR2 YYEKEE (reference sequence). This CDR3 region has 19 residues. In nucleotides, the CDR3 is TGTGCCAGCAGCTTGGAGAGTAGTGCCGTCTCTTCAAGGGCCAACATCCTGACTTTC. Encoded protein: CASSLESSAVSSRANILTF.

This clonotype was counted a few times. The chain is built from TRBV28 and TRBJ2-7, with D perhaps matching TRBD1 (5 bases). Germline V gene data show CDR1 as MDHEN and CDR2 as SYDVKM. Trimming shortened V by 5 bases and J by 2 bases, and 16 bases separated the two germline ends. The CDR3 totals 15 residues. The CDR3 protein is CASSPVGKGTYEQYF. CDR3 bases: TGTGCCAGCAGTCCGGTTGGGAAGGGGACCTACGAGCAGTACTTC.